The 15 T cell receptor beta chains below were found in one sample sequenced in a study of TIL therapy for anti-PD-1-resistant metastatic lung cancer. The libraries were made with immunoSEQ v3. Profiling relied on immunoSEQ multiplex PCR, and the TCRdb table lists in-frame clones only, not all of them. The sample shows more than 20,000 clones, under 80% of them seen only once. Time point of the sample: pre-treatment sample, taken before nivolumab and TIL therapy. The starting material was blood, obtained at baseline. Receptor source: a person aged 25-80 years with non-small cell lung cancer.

The chain's CDR3 is CASSTQTSGNSGANVLTF. The CDR3 nucleotides read TGTGCCAGTAGTACCCAGACTAGCGGAAACTCTGGGGCCAACGTCCTGACTTTC. The chain links TRBV19 to TRBJ2-6; 9 bases agree with TRBD2. Germline CDR1 LNHDA, CDR2 SQIVND (reference sequence). V was clipped by 4 bases and J by 0 bases; unmatched bases: 7. This CDR3 contains 18 residues.

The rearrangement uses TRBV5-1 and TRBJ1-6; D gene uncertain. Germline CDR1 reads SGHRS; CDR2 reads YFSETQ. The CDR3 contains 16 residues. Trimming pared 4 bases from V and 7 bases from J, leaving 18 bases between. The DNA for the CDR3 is TGCGCCAGCAGCCCGACTGGGTCACGGGGAAATTCACCCCTCCACTTT. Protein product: CASSPTGSRGNSPLHF.

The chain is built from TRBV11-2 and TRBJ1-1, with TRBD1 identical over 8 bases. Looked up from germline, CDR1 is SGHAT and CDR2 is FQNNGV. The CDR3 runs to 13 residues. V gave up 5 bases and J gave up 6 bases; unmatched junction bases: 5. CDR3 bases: TGTGCCAGCAGCCTCGGACAGGGCGCTGAAGCTTTCTTT. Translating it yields CASSLGQGAEAFF.

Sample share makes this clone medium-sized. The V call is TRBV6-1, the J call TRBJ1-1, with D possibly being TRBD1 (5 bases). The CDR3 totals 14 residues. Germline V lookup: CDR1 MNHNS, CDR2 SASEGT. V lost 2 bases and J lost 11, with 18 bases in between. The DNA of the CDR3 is TGTGCCAGCAGTGAATTGGGGGGGTCAAGACGGGCTTTCTTT. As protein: CASSELGGSRRAFF.

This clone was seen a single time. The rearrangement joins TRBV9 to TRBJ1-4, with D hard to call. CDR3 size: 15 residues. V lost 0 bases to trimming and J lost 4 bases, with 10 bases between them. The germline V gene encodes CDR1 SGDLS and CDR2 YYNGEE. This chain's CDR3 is CASSVEGQFNEKLFF. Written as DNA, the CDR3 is TGTGCCAGCAGCGTAGAGGGTCAGTTTAATGAAAAACTGTTTTTT.

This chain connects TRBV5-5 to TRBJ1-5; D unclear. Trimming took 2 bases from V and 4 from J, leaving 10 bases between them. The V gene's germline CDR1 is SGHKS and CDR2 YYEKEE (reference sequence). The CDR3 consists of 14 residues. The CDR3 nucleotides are TGTGCCAGCAGCTTAAGCTCGGAGAATCAGCCCCAGCATTTT. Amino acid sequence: CASSLSSENQPQHF.

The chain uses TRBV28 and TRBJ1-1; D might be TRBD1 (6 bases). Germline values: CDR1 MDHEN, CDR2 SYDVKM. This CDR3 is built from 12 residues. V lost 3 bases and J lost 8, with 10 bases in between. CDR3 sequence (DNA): TGTGCCAGCAGTTTTTGGGGGGCAGAAGCTTTCTTT. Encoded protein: CASSFWGAEAFF.

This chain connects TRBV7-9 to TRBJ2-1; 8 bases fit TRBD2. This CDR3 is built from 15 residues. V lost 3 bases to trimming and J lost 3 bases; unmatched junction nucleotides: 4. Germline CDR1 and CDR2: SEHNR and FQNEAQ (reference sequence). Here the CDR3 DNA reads TGTGCCAGCAGCTTCAGCGGGAGTAGCTACAATGAGCAGTTCTTC. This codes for CASSFSGSSYNEQFF.

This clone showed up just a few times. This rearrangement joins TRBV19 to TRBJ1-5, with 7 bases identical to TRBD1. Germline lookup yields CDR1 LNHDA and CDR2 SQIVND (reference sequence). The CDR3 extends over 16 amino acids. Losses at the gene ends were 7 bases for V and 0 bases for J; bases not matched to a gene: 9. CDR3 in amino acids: CASTPGTANSNQPQHF. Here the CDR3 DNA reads TGTGCCAGTACCCCCGGGACAGCTAATAGCAATCAGCCCCAGCATTTT.

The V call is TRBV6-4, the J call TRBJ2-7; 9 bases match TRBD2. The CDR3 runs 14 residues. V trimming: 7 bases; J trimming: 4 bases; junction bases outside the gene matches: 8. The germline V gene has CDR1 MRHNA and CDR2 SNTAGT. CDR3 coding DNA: TGTGCCAGCACCCGAGGGCTAGCGGGGTACGAGCAGTACTTC. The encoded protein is CASTRGLAGYEQYF.

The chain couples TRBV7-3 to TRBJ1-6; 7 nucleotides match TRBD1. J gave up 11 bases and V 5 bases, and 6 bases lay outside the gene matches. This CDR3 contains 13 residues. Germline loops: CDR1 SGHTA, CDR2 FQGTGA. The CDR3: CASSPNRGAPLHF. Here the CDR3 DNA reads TGTGCCAGCAGCCCCAACAGGGGTGCACCCCTCCACTTT.

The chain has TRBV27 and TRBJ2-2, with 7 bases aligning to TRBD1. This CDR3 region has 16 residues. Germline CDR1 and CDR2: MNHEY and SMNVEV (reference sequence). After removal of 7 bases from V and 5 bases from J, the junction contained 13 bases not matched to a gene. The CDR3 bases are TGTGCCAGCAAGAACTCAGGGACAGCAGTGACCGGGGAGCTGTTTTTT. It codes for CASKNSGTAVTGELFF.

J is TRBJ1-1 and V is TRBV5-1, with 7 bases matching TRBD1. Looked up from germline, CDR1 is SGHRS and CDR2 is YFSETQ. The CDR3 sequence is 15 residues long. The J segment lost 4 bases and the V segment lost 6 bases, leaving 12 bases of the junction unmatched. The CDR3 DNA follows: TGCGCCAGCACCCCCAGAACAGGGGATCTCACTGAAGCTTTCTTT. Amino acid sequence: CASTPRTGDLTEAFF.

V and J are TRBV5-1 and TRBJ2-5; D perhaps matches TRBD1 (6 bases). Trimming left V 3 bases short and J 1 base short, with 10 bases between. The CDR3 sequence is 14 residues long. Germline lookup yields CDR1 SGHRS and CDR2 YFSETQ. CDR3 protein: CASSSGHLQETQYF. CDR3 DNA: TGCGCCAGCAGCTCGGGACACCTCCAAGAGACCCAGTACTTC. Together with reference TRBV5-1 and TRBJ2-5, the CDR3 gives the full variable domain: KAGVTQTPRYLIKTRGQQVTLSCSPISGHRSVSWYQQTPGQGLQFLFEYFSETQRNKGNFPGRFSGRQFSNSRSEMNVSTLELGDSALYLCASSSGHLQETQYFGPGTRLLVL.

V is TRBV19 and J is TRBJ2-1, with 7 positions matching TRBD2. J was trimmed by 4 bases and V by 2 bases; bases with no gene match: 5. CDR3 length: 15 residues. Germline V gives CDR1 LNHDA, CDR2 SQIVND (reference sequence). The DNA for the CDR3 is TGTGCCAGTAGTATATCTAGCGGCGTATACAATGAGCAGTTCTTC. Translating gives CASSISSGVYNEQFF.